This entry is about one T cell receptor (beta chain). The antigen it binds to is not known. There are no base qualities to consult, and no much larger clone falls within one base. There are 15 amino acids in the CDR3, from cysteine to phenylalanine inclusive. Only CDR3 DNA is held: 45 bases, read in frame from base 1. CDR1 and CDR2 are drawn from the germline V gene: MGHRA, YSYEKL. V is clipped by 3 bases and J by 6 bases, and the sequence between their germline boundaries is 12 bases long. Ficoll-Paque density gradient centrifugation was used to isolate PBMCs. This entry is derived from a study of T-cell memory formation after mild COVID-19 (dated by TCRdb to the early 2020s). A note on the overall study: TCR sequence clusters from the two donors were largely donor specific. In a couple of donors, T-cell clones that expanded and contracted after mild COVID-19 were followed by sequencing TCRalpha and TCRbeta repertoires longitudinally. The cohort comprised two young, previously healthy adult volunteers, one female and one male. General study outcomes and caveats: Only a couple of mild cases were covered by the study, and larger cohorts that include severe cases with pre-infection samples were considered necessary. Whether the second-wave clones peaking on day 37 were SARS-CoV-2 specific was not confirmed. Some responding clones were found in pre-infection memory, which suggests that pre-existing cross-reactive memory T cells took part in the SARS-CoV-2 response. From day 15 to 85, contracting clones showed balanced CD4/CD8 phenotypes, whereas a second wave of clones that expanded from day 15 to 37 leaned towards CD4+. Contracting CD4+ clones appeared mostly in the CM and EM memory subsets, whereas CD8+ clones were enriched in EMRA.

The sequencer was an Illumina NovaSeq 6000. TCRalpha and TCRbeta cDNA libraries were constructed by 5'RACE with constant-segment primers, with sample barcodes and unique molecular identifiers being introduced. RNA was extracted from every sample with Trizol reagent. The libraries were amplified in two PCR steps, and the second step added a second sample barcode and Illumina TruSeq adapters. Libraries were sequenced on an Illumina NovaSeq with 2 x 150 bp paired-end reads. For the original study's pipeline: With migec v1.2.7, reads were demultiplexed and then collapsed into UMI-guided consensus sequences. Using mixcr v2.1.11, the UMI consensuses were aligned to TRA and TRB V and J templates and assembled into clonotypes. A clonotype was counted as expanded or contracted only if both edgeR and NoisET called the change significant, with noise models trained on biological replicates. For edgeR calls, the thresholds were a false discovery rate-adjusted p below 0.01 and a log2 fold-change of 1. PCA with hierarchical clustering of max-normalized trajectories of the 1000 most abundant clonotypes was used as exploratory dynamics analysis. Separately sequenced CD4+ and CD8+ repertoires were used to assign the CD4 or CD8 phenotype of responding clones. TCRdb trimmed the raw reads at Q25, called clones with MiXCR and kept productive beta chains. Entries are consolidated by CDR3 protein sequence, retaining the most common genes and DNA. TCRdb, not the authors, supplied the V and J calls. The sample yields 350,000 to 450,000 distinct CDR3 sequences; 15% to 20% were counted once. The ten largest clones add up to roughly 8.4% of the sample.

Here the chain combines TRBV4-1 and TRBJ1-6; a tentative D call is TRBD1 (6 bases match). This receptor was obtained from an adult woman who had mild COVID-19 (a few samples of this study predate the infection). The sample titles of this study are shuffled in the database, so cell type and time point are left out; the donor was told from shared clones. Sequencing was carried out using PBMCs or a T cell subset sorted from them (not recorded which). The CDR3 protein sequence reads: CASSHLTGGNSPLHF. The sequenced DNA is TGCGCCAGCAGCCATCTGACAGGAGGTAATTCACCCCTCCACTTT.